Below, one T cell receptor (beta chain) is given with its context. Antigen specificity is unknown. 60 Vbeta and 13 Jbeta primers were used in PCR. The table came from immunoSEQ multiplex PCR; TCRdb's copy has only in-frame clones and leaves some out. Altogether around 180,000 clones are present, 80% to 90% being singletons, with the ten largest covering under 5%. This sample is part of a study of cytomegalovirus exposure and HLA in healthy donors. Regarding the study as a whole: A reported reduction in N-insertions relative to the roughly 640-donor mean was seen in an Asian-associated ancestry cluster in a later analysis.

CDR1 SGHDN and CDR2 FVKESK come from the germline V gene. V was clipped by 0 bases and J by 7 bases, with 9 bases between them. The CDR3 totals 13 residues. The TCR originated in a girl between 5 and 17 years old in good health and CMV-seropositive. The sequencing sample was made of PBMCs. The V call is TRBV14, the J call TRBJ1-2, with D perhaps TRBD1 (5 bases). CDR3 region: CASSQDGGVGYTF. CDR3 nucleotide sequence: TGTGCCAGCAGCCAAGATGGGGGGGTTGGCTACACCTTC.